The rows below give T cell receptor beta chains drawn from one sample of a study of OX40 agonist ivuxolimab in advanced cancers. Assay: immunoSEQ multiplex PCR; the TCRdb copy retains only in-frame clones and omits some. Of about 93,000 clones listed, 89% are singletons. This material consisted of CD4+ or CD8+ T cells sorted from blood, taken in a trial of the OX40 agonist ivuxolimab. The receptors shown here come from an adult with an advanced solid tumor such as melanoma, head and neck, liver or kidney cancer. The conserved cysteine and the conserved F or W are not part of the CDR3 here. The order of the fields is clone size, V gene, CDR3 protein. Where a row states a size, it is once, few, many or the class of an expanded clone; other rows omit it.

clone_size: .; v_call: TRBV9; cdr3_aa: ASSAGTENNSPLH
clone_size: .; v_call: TRBV7-6; cdr3_aa: ASSPITGRDTQY
clone_size: .; v_call: TRBV30; cdr3_aa: AWSVRPLSGNEQF
clone_size: once; v_call: TRBV19; cdr3_aa: ASSPRTELNSPLH
clone_size: .; v_call: TRBV6-1; cdr3_aa: ASSEVTYQPQH
clone_size: .; v_call: TRBV18; cdr3_aa: ASSPGGGNTIY
clone_size: .; v_call: TRBV2; cdr3_aa: ASMWQGSYEQY
clone_size: .; v_call: TRBV6-6; cdr3_aa: ASSYSREGEKLF
clone_size: .; v_call: TRBV7-9; cdr3_aa: ASSPTGDRGYT
clone_size: .; v_call: TRBV19; cdr3_aa: ASIATGRNYGYT
clone_size: .; v_call: TRBV7-2; cdr3_aa: ASSPATRQSDYGYT
clone_size: few; v_call: TRBV28; cdr3_aa: ATHRGTNQPQH
clone_size: .; v_call: TRBV28; cdr3_aa: ASSLTGGTYEQY
clone_size: .; v_call: TRBV9; cdr3_aa: ASSVTQSYGYT
clone_size: .; v_call: TRBV7-3; cdr3_aa: ASSHPVGRRGGPPANEKLF
clone_size: .; v_call: TRBV9; cdr3_aa: ASSVSVYHEQY
clone_size: .; v_call: TRBV5-4; cdr3_aa: ASSLAGGPGNTIY
clone_size: .; v_call: TRBV7-9; cdr3_aa: ASSLGPVTDTQY
clone_size: .; v_call: TRBV27; cdr3_aa: ASTWGPNPGELF
clone_size: .; v_call: TRBV18; cdr3_aa: ASSPPWLAGGTQRGYEQY
clone_size: .; v_call: TRBV5-1; cdr3_aa: ASSPGGSVTYEQY
clone_size: once; v_call: TRBV7-8; cdr3_aa: ASSLGGSPTQY
clone_size: .; v_call: TRBV4-1; cdr3_aa: ASSQSIRGPRQPQH
clone_size: .; v_call: TRBV7-9; cdr3_aa: ASSLRGTGHMNTEAF
clone_size: .; v_call: TRBV5-8; cdr3_aa: ASSFTGLEVGTEAF
clone_size: many; v_call: TRBV7-8; cdr3_aa: ASSNRRDNTEAF
clone_size: .; v_call: TRBV11-2; cdr3_aa: ASSFNGLAGVPDTQY
clone_size: .; v_call: TRBV9; cdr3_aa: ASSALAGIQETQY
clone_size: .; v_call: TRBV5-1; cdr3_aa: ASSLGVAGGTDTQY
clone_size: .; v_call: TRBV7-2; cdr3_aa: ASSLAALANTEAF
clone_size: .; v_call: TRBV4-3; cdr3_aa: ASSQDSGGRVTENEKLF
clone_size: once; v_call: TRBV19; cdr3_aa: ASSRRNYNEQF
clone_size: once; v_call: TRBV6-6; cdr3_aa: ASRPGTGLNTEAF
clone_size: few; v_call: TRBV7-9; cdr3_aa: ASAGRSYEQY
clone_size: .; v_call: TRBV4-2; cdr3_aa: ASSQEGLNTEAF
clone_size: once; v_call: TRBV27; cdr3_aa: ASSFQGALVSEAF
clone_size: .; v_call: TRBV20-1; cdr3_aa: SASTRDEAF
clone_size: .; v_call: TRBV4-1; cdr3_aa: ASSQHRDRGGGYT
clone_size: .; v_call: TRBV9; cdr3_aa: ASRPGTGLGETQY
clone_size: .; v_call: TRBV13; cdr3_aa: ASSLSPNTEAF
clone_size: .; v_call: TRBV18; cdr3_aa: ASSPGFGETQY